Below are 24 T cell receptor beta chains sequenced from a single sample in a study of blood T cell repertoires in COVID-19. This table comes from immunoSEQ multiplex PCR, and its TCRdb copy is limited to in-frame clones, with some not included. The repertoire has fewer than 150,000 clones, 88% of them found once; the top ten carry under 12%. Sequencing was done on a sample of peripheral blood. All receptors come from a man aged 50 to 59 with active or convalescent COVID-19.

This clone occurred once. The chain combines TRBV7-2 with TRBJ1-1; tentative D call: TRBD1 (6 bases). The germline V and J ends were trimmed by 4 bases and 4 bases, with 19 bases remaining between them. Germline values: CDR1 SGHTA, CDR2 FQGNSA. CDR3 length: 16 residues. The CDR3 bases are TGTGCCAGCAGCTCAAAGCTGGGCGGGGGGGCCACTGAAGCTTTCTTT. Residues: CASSSKLGGGATEAFF. Filled out from reference TRBV7-2 and TRBJ1-1, the complete variable domain reads GAGVSQSPSNKVTEKGKDVELRCDPISGHTALYWYRQSLGQGLEFLIYFQGNSAPDKSGLPSDRFSAERTGGSVSTLTIQRTQQEDSAVYLCASSSKLGGGATEAFFGQGTRLTVV.

The rearrangement links TRBV19 to TRBJ2-7; 7 nucleotides match TRBD2. Looked up from germline, CDR1 is LNHDA and CDR2 is SQIVND (reference sequence). This CDR3 comprises 14 residues. With 4 bases clipped from V and 4 bases from J, the junction kept 7 bases outside the gene matches. The DNA of the CDR3 is TGTGCCAGTAGTAGTGGCGGGAGAGGGTACGAGCAGTACTTC. Its protein is CASSSGGRGYEQYF.

The rearrangement uses TRBV19 and TRBJ1-4; 8 bases are a match to TRBD1. With V trimmed by 5 bases and J by 6 bases, 14 bases remained unmatched. CDR3 size: 17 residues. Germline V CDR1 and CDR2: LNHDA, SQIVND (reference sequence). The CDR3 DNA is TGTGCCAGTAGTTCATTCTACTCCGGACAGGGAGATGAAAAACTGTTTTTT. Translation gives CASSSFYSGQGDEKLFF.

The chain has TRBV18 and TRBJ1-3; 10 nucleotides match TRBD1. V gave up 6 bases and J gave up 3 bases; unmatched junction bases: 8. Germline-derived CDR1 and CDR2 are KGHSH and LQKENI. CDR3 size: 16 residues. CDR3 nucleotide sequence: TGTGCCAGCTCGCCGGACAGGGGGATCATTGGAAACACCATATATTTT. Its protein product is CASSPDRGIIGNTIYF.

The rearrangement uses TRBV5-1 and TRBJ2-7, with TRBD1 matching 8 bases. The germline gives CDR1 SGHRS, CDR2 YFSETQ. The CDR3 is 16 residues long. V lost 4 bases, J lost 2 bases, and 11 bases stayed unmatched. The CDR3 protein is CASSPELETGAYEQYF. The CDR3 bases are TGCGCCAGCAGCCCCGAGCTTGAGACAGGGGCCTACGAGCAGTACTTC.

The chain carries TRBV29-1 and TRBJ2-4; D possibly corresponds to TRBD2 (7 bases). V lost 8 bases, J lost 8 bases, and 16 bases lay in between. The CDR3 length is 12 residues. The germline V gene has CDR1 SQVTM and CDR2 ANQGSEA. CDR3 region: CSSGGPGDIQYF. The CDR3 region has the DNA TGCAGCTCCGGGGGGCCGGGAGACATTCAGTACTTC.

This clone was counted once. The chain employs TRBV27 and TRBJ2-1, with TRBD2 matching 7 bases. The CDR3 has 16 residues. V dropped 0 bases and J dropped 0; count of bases not matched to a gene: 2. Germline lookup yields CDR1 MNHEY and CDR2 SMNVEV (reference sequence). CDR3 amino acids: CASSLSVAGSYNEQFF. The CDR3 DNA reads as TGTGCCAGCAGTTTATCAGTAGCGGGCTCCTACAATGAGCAGTTCTTC.

This clone was detected a few times. This sequence joins TRBV19 and TRBJ2-3; D remains ambiguous. Trimming stripped 1 base from V and 1 base from J, with 9 bases between. CDR3 length equals 15 residues. Germline values: CDR1 LNHDA, CDR2 SQIVND (reference sequence). The CDR3 is CASSIVGGRTDTQYF. CDR3 sequence (DNA): TGTGCCAGTAGTATAGTAGGCGGCCGCACAGATACGCAGTATTTT.

The chain joins TRBV18 to TRBJ1-5, with D possibly being TRBD1 (6 bases). Deletions cut 8 bases from V and 1 base from J, with 12 bases between. This CDR3 contains 14 residues. Germline V gives CDR1 KGHSH, CDR2 LQKENI. CDR3 coding DNA: TGTGCCAGCGCCACAGGGCTAAGCAATCAGCCCCAGCATTTT. This sequence encodes CASATGLSNQPQHF.

The J gene is TRBJ2-5, the V gene TRBV20-1, with 8 bases fitting TRBD2. CDR3 size: 10 residues. V was pared by 6 bases and J by 7 bases, with 1 base of the junction left unmatched. Germline V gives CDR1 DFQATT, CDR2 SNEGSKA (reference sequence). CDR3 protein: CSAGGGTQYF. The CDR3 coding sequence is TGCAGTGCCGGGGGGGGGACCCAGTACTTC.

The genes are TRBV4-1 and TRBJ1-2; maybe TRBD1 (6 bases). Germline CDR1 MGHRA, CDR2 YSYEKL. The CDR3 consists of 16 residues. Trimming stripped 2 bases from V and 1 base from J, with 14 bases between. CDR3 amino acids: CASSQHRAGDNYGYTF. The CDR3 coding sequence is TGCGCCAGCAGCCAACACCGGGCAGGGGATAACTATGGCTACACCTTC.

In its sample, this clone was seen once. The chain employs TRBV27 and TRBJ1-2; maybe TRBD1 (5 bases). Germline lookup yields CDR1 MNHEY and CDR2 SMNVEV (reference sequence). This CDR3 comprises 14 residues. The germline V and J ends were trimmed by 0 bases and 8 bases, with 13 bases remaining between them. CDR3 nucleotides: TGTGCCAGCAGTTTATCAGGACACCACGGCGGCTACACCTTC. Protein sequence: CASSLSGHHGGYTF.

This chain connects TRBV15 to TRBJ1-2; unclear D gene. This CDR3 region has 14 residues. The germline gives CDR1 LNHNV, CDR2 YYDKDF (reference sequence). The V and J ends lost 5 bases and 7 bases respectively, with 17 bases between them. The CDR3 DNA reads TGTGCCACCAGCTCTAGACGGGGTTTGGGTGGCTACACCTTC. This translates into CATSSRRGLGGYTF.

J is TRBJ2-1 and V is TRBV2, with 13 positions matching TRBD2. With 7 bases clipped from V and 6 bases from J, the junction kept 3 bases outside the gene matches. CDR1 is SNHLY, CDR2 FYNNEI, per germline. The CDR3 runs to 14 residues. CDR3 protein: CASMGLAGFNEQFF. CDR3 in DNA: TGTGCCAGCATGGGACTAGCGGGATTCAATGAGCAGTTCTTC.

This rearrangement joins TRBV19 to TRBJ2-3; tentatively, D is TRBD2 (6 bases). Germline CDR1 and CDR2: LNHDA and SQIVND (reference sequence). This CDR3 is built from 15 residues. V shed 3 bases and J shed 0 bases, with 10 bases lying between them. CDR3 in DNA: TGTGCCAGTAGTATGGGGGGACTCAGCACAGATACGCAGTATTTT. Protein: CASSMGGLSTDTQYF.

The chain uses TRBV6-5 and TRBJ1-5, with 7 bases lining up with TRBD1. Germline V gene data show CDR1 as MNHEY and CDR2 as SVGAGI. The CDR3 consists of 15 residues. Trimming took 5 bases from V and 0 from J; bases not matched to a gene: 4. CDR3 in DNA: TGTGCCAGCAGTATACAGGGGAATAGCAATCAGCCCCAGCATTTT. This sequence encodes CASSIQGNSNQPQHF.

This chain connects TRBV9 to TRBJ2-3; 8 nucleotides match TRBD2. The CDR3 is 16 residues long. V shed 3 bases and J 6 bases; nucleotides not matched to a gene: 12. Germline V gene lookup returns CDR1 SGDLS and CDR2 YYNGEE. The DNA of the CDR3 is TGTGCCAGCAGCGCCCTGCTCGGGACTAGTGTTGATACGCAGTATTTT. Its protein is CASSALLGTSVDTQYF.

This clone has only a few counts. The CDR3 DNA reads TGTGCCAGCAGCTTTAGGGGGAAAGACAGCCCCGGGGAAAAACTGTTTTTT. Protein sequence: CASSFRGKDSPGEKLFF. This chain links TRBV7-4 with TRBJ1-4; possibly TRBD1 for D (6 bases). The CDR3 consists of 17 residues. The germline gives CDR1 SGHVT, CDR2 SQSDAQ. V shed 3 bases and J shed 8 bases, with 22 bases lying between them.

In DNA form, the CDR3 reads TGTGCCAGCAGCTCCGGAGTTTTGCCCTCAGGGAATTGGGAAAAACTGTTTTTT. Encoded protein: CASSSGVLPSGNWEKLFF. V is TRBV27 and J is TRBJ1-4; D is possibly TRBD1 (5 bases). Germline values: CDR1 MNHEY, CDR2 SMNVEV (reference sequence). The ends were cut back, 6 bases at V and 8 bases at J, with 28 bases in the middle. The CDR3 sequence is 18 residues long.

The chain is built from TRBV5-1 and TRBJ2-3; 9 bases line up with TRBD1. Germline V gene lookup returns CDR1 SGHRS and CDR2 YFSETQ. This CDR3 contains 17 residues. Losses at the gene ends were 4 bases for V and 3 bases for J; bases not matched to a gene: 12. The CDR3, as DNA: TGCGCCAGCAGCGGAGGGACAGGGTTTTCGGGGACAGATACGCAGTATTTT. This encodes CASSGGTGFSGTDTQYF.

The chain is built from TRBV4-3 and TRBJ2-7, with D maybe TRBD2 (6 bases). CDR3 length equals 14 residues. V lost 4 bases and J lost 6, with 16 bases in between. CDR1 LGHNA and CDR2 YSLEER come from the germline V gene. In DNA, the CDR3 is TGCGCCAGCAGCCGGGTGGTCGGGGGAGGCGAGCAGTACTTC. Translation gives CASSRVVGGGEQYF.

In this sample, this clone turned up a few times. The chain links TRBV14 to TRBJ2-7; 12 positions agree with TRBD2. V dropped 3 bases and J dropped 3; count of bases not matched to a gene: 3. Germline assignment: CDR1 SGHDN and CDR2 FVKESK. The CDR3 spans 15 residues. Here the CDR3 DNA reads TGTGCCAGCAGCCAGGGACTAGCGGGTTTCTACGAGCAGTACTTC. It translates to CASSQGLAGFYEQYF.

The genes are TRBV7-2 and TRBJ2-7; TRBD2 agrees at 10 bases. This CDR3 has 18 residues. V dropped 5 bases and J dropped 6; count of bases not matched to a gene: 19. The germline V gene encodes CDR1 SGHTA and CDR2 FQGNSA. CDR3 protein: CASSRRFSSGSGLPEQYF. The CDR3 DNA follows: TGTGCCAGCAGCCGCAGATTTTCTAGCGGGAGTGGCCTTCCCGAGCAGTACTTC.

The V and J genes are TRBV5-1 and TRBJ2-5; no clear D. V was shortened by 0 bases and J by 5 bases, with 11 bases between the two germline ends. Germline CDR1 reads SGHRS; CDR2 reads YFSETQ. The CDR3 extends over 14 amino acids. As DNA, the CDR3 is TGCGCCAGCAGCTTGGACCAGGCCGGTGAGACCCAGTACTTC. It translates to CASSLDQAGETQYF. Full variable domain (rest looked up from reference TRBV5-1 and TRBJ2-5): KAGVTQTPRYLIKTRGQQVTLSCSPISGHRSVSWYQQTPGQGLQFLFEYFSETQRNKGNFPGRFSGRQFSNSRSEMNVSTLELGDSALYLCASSLDQAGETQYFGPGTRLLVL.